These T cell receptor beta chains were read from a single sample in a study of cytomegalovirus exposure and HLA in healthy donors. Assay used: immunoSEQ multiplex PCR; TCRdb lists only in-frame clones, some missing. This table holds under 200,000 clones, around 80% found once. The material sequenced was PBMCs. The origin of the receptors is a woman in her fifties or sixties in good health and CMV-seropositive. CDR3s include the opening cysteine and the closing phenylalanine or tryptophan. The D gene is left open where the match is weak. Expanded clones get a size class; other rows say once, few or many, or leave the size out.

CDR3 length: 16; clone size: few; V gene: TRBV5-1; D gene: -; J gene: TRBJ1-3; CDR3 DNA: TGCGCCAGCAGCTTCGGAGGATCCCACTCTGGAAACACCATATATTTT; CDR3 protein: CASSFGGSHSGNTIYF
CDR3 length: 13; clone size: -; V gene: TRBV6-5; D gene: -; J gene: TRBJ1-1; CDR3 DNA: TGTGCCAGCAGTTACTCGCCCGGTACTGAAGCTTTCTTT; CDR3 protein: CASSYSPGTEAFF
CDR3 length: 15; clone size: -; V gene: TRBV11-3; D gene: TRBD1; J gene: TRBJ2-1; CDR3 DNA: TGTGCCAGCAGCTTAGGACTGGGACAGGGGAGTGAGCAGTTCTTC; CDR3 protein: CASSLGLGQGSEQFF
CDR3 length: 16; clone size: -; V gene: TRBV7-2; D gene: TRBD2; J gene: TRBJ2-5; CDR3 DNA: TGTGCCAGCAGCTCAACTAGCGGGAGTTTCAAAGAGACCCAGTACTTC; CDR3 protein: CASSSTSGSFKETQYF
CDR3 length: 15; clone size: -; V gene: TRBV2; D gene: TRBD1; J gene: TRBJ2-7; CDR3 DNA: TGTGCCAGCAGTGAAATTGGGACAGGAGTCTACGAGCAGTACTTC; CDR3 protein: CASSEIGTGVYEQYF
CDR3 length: 12; clone size: once; V gene: TRBV7-9; D gene: -; J gene: TRBJ1-2; CDR3 DNA: TGTTCCAGCACCTACACAGGGAATGGCTACACCTTC; CDR3 protein: CSSTYTGNGYTF
CDR3 length: 14; clone size: -; V gene: TRBV9; D gene: TRBD2; J gene: TRBJ2-3; CDR3 DNA: TGTGCCAGCAGCGGGGGACTAGCGGGATATACGCAGTATTTT; CDR3 protein: CASSGGLAGYTQYF
CDR3 length: 14; clone size: -; V gene: TRBV7-2; D gene: TRBD2; J gene: TRBJ2-1; CDR3 DNA: TGTGCCAGCTCTAGGACTAGCGGGAGGAGTGAGCAGTTCTTC; CDR3 protein: CASSRTSGRSEQFF
CDR3 length: 15; clone size: -; V gene: TRBV11-2; D gene: -; J gene: TRBJ1-5; CDR3 DNA: TGTGCCAGCAGCTTATCAGACTCTAGCAATCAGCCCCAGCATTTT; CDR3 protein: CASSLSDSSNQPQHF
CDR3 length: 17; clone size: -; V gene: TRBV15; D gene: -; J gene: TRBJ1-1; CDR3 DNA: TGTGCCACCAGCAGAGTTATGCTACGCTCGACAGGAACTGAAGCTTTCTTT; CDR3 protein: CATSRVMLRSTGTEAFF
CDR3 length: 16; clone size: -; V gene: TRBV7-2; D gene: -; J gene: TRBJ2-7; CDR3 DNA: TGTGCCAGCAGCTTTCAGGGGAGGGGGACTTTGGACGAGCAGTACTTC; CDR3 protein: CASSFQGRGTLDEQYF
CDR3 length: 15; clone size: -; V gene: TRBV6-1; D gene: TRBD1; J gene: TRBJ2-1; CDR3 DNA: TGTGCCAGCAGGGACCGGGACAGCGCCTACAATGAGCAGTTCTTC; CDR3 protein: CASRDRDSAYNEQFF
CDR3 length: 16; clone size: once; V gene: TRBV11-2; D gene: TRBD1; J gene: TRBJ1-1; CDR3 DNA: TGTGCCAGCAGCTTAGTTTCCTCTACAGGGGGCACTGAAGCTTTCTTT; CDR3 protein: CASSLVSSTGGTEAFF
CDR3 length: 13; clone size: -; V gene: TRBV6-5; D gene: -; J gene: TRBJ1-3; CDR3 DNA: TGTGCTTCTAGGAGGGTTAGTGGAAACACCATATATTTT; CDR3 protein: CASRRVSGNTIYF
CDR3 length: 14; clone size: -; V gene: TRBV5-1; D gene: -; J gene: TRBJ1-1; CDR3 DNA: TGCGCCAGCAGCTTGAAAGAACAGCCAGCTGAAGCTTTCTTT; CDR3 protein: CASSLKEQPAEAFF
CDR3 length: 17; clone size: -; V gene: TRBV5-6; D gene: TRBD1; J gene: TRBJ1-1; CDR3 DNA: TGTGCCAGCAGCTTGAGGCAGGGGGTTAAGGAGAACACTGAAGCTTTCTTT; CDR3 protein: CASSLRQGVKENTEAFF
CDR3 length: 14; clone size: -; V gene: TRBV11-2; D gene: TRBD1; J gene: TRBJ2-5; CDR3 DNA: TGTGCCAGCGGGACAGGGGCTTTTCAAGAGACCCAGTACTTC; CDR3 protein: CASGTGAFQETQYF
CDR3 length: 19; clone size: -; V gene: TRBV5-4; D gene: TRBD2; J gene: TRBJ2-3; CDR3 DNA: TGTGCCAGCAGCTTGGAGACTAGCGGGGGGCCCTATAGCACAGATACGCAGTATTTT; CDR3 protein: CASSLETSGGPYSTDTQYF
CDR3 length: 11; clone size: -; V gene: TRBV10-3; D gene: -; J gene: TRBJ2-1; CDR3 DNA: TGTGCCATCAGTGAGGGCTATGAGCAGTTCTTC; CDR3 protein: CAISEGYEQFF
CDR3 length: 16; clone size: -; V gene: TRBV7-8; D gene: -; J gene: TRBJ2-7; CDR3 DNA: TGTGCCAGCAGCATCCGACCCGGGTCAGATTACTACGAGCAGTACTTC; CDR3 protein: CASSIRPGSDYYEQYF
CDR3 length: 13; clone size: -; V gene: TRBV28; D gene: -; J gene: TRBJ2-1; CDR3 DNA: TGTGCCAGCAGTGCACTAGATTTCAATGAGCAGTTCTTC; CDR3 protein: CASSALDFNEQFF
CDR3 length: 14; clone size: -; V gene: TRBV18; D gene: -; J gene: TRBJ1-3; CDR3 DNA: TGTGCCAGCTCCCCGGGGGGCTCTGGAAACACCATATATTTT; CDR3 protein: CASSPGGSGNTIYF
CDR3 length: 13; clone size: -; V gene: TRBV5-1; D gene: -; J gene: TRBJ1-1; CDR3 DNA: TGCGCCAGCAGCTTGGGTATGAACACTGAAGCTTTCTTT; CDR3 protein: CASSLGMNTEAFF
CDR3 length: 14; clone size: -; V gene: TRBV9; D gene: TRBD2; J gene: TRBJ2-5; CDR3 DNA: TGTGCCAGCAGCGTTAGCGGGGCCGAAGAGACCCAGTACTTC; CDR3 protein: CASSVSGAEETQYF
CDR3 length: 16; clone size: -; V gene: TRBV14; D gene: TRBD1; J gene: TRBJ2-6; CDR3 DNA: TGTGCCAGCAGCCAAGACCCTGGGTCAGGGGGAAACGTCCTGACTTTC; CDR3 protein: CASSQDPGSGGNVLTF
CDR3 length: 12; clone size: -; V gene: TRBV7-6; D gene: -; J gene: TRBJ2-1; CDR3 DNA: TGTGCCAGCAGCGTCAGGGAAAATGAGCAGTTCTTC; CDR3 protein: CASSVRENEQFF